This TCR beta chain was obtained from a study of tumor and adjacent non-tumor tissue in lung cancer. Study at large: The cohort had around twelve adenocarcinoma, 2 squamous cell and 1 small cell patients. The patients, 10 or so men and several women, were roughly 30 to 76 with stage I to III disease. Notes on the study in general: Significantly higher TCR diversity was found in tumor than normal lung. Normal lung showed higher cumulative top 100 clone frequency than tumor.

A modified ARM-PCR protocol with three rounds of nested PCR amplified TCRbeta. TCRdb ran MiXCR on the multiplex PCR reads and lists one entry per CDR3 protein. The sample shows approximately 79,000 distinct CDR3 sequences, around 57% of them seen only once. For this clonotype: Its specificity is not known.

The template was RNA from unsorted bulk tissue. The CDR3 spans 14 residues. Between the trimmed V and J ends, which lost 4 bases and 3 bases, there was a span of 16 bases. Germline CDR1 is DFQATT and CDR2 is SNEGSKA (reference sequence). The origin of this receptor is an older man with non-small cell lung cancer. The specimen was lung tumor tissue. The rearrangement joins TRBV20-1 to TRBJ2-7; maybe TRBD1 (5 bases). CDR3 sequence (DNA): TGCAGTGCTAACGCCCAGGGTCTTCGCTACGAGCAGTACTTC. It translates to CSANAQGLRYEQYF.